The 13 T cell receptor beta chains below come from one sample, sequenced in a study of T cells in Graves' hyperthyroidism and ophthalmopathy. From RNA transcripts, TCR beta CDR3 regions were amplified. The HTBI set primed first-round TCR CDR3 RT-PCR. One entry per CDR3 protein results from TCRdb running MiXCR on the multiplex PCR reads. The top ten hold 44% of the sample, which has roughly 500,000 distinct CDR3 sequences, 40% to 50% seen once. Sequencing was performed on peripheral blood or thyroid tissue (not recorded which). These receptors all come from an adult woman with Graves' disease, either hyperthyroidism or ophthalmopathy (not recorded which).

In regard to this clonotype: An end of the junction does not agree with germline; a read error may underlie this. The J gene is TRBJ2-2, the V gene TRBV28; 7 bases map to TRBD1. This CDR3 has 15 amino acids. Per germline, CDR1 MDHEN and CDR2 SYDVKM. The DNA for the CDR3 is TGTGCCAGCAGTTTATGGTCAGGGGGAATCGGGGAGCTATTTTTT. Translation gives CASSLWSGGIGELFF.

This clonotype has only a few counts. V is TRBV10-3 and J is TRBJ1-3; possible D gene TRBD1, 5 bases. The CDR3 runs 14 residues. Per germline, CDR1 ENHRY and CDR2 SYGVKD. Trimming took off 2 bases at V and 0 bases at J, with 5 bases between the two ends. CDR3: CAISEDSSGNTIYF. DNA of the CDR3: TGTGCCATCAGTGAGGACAGCTCTGGAAACACCATATATTTT.

The chain joins TRBV7-6 to TRBJ1-1; D is perhaps TRBD1 (6 bases). V was shortened by 4 bases and J by 2 bases, with 20 bases between the two germline ends. The CDR3 is 17 residues long. Germline V gene sequence: CDR1 SGHVS, CDR2 FNYEAQ. The CDR3 DNA reads TGTGCCAGCAGCTGGGGGCGGAGCCACGGGGTTAACACTGAAGCTTTCTTT. Its protein is CASSWGRSHGVNTEAFF. The whole variable domain, filled in from reference TRBV7-6 and TRBJ1-1, reads GAGVSQSPRYKVTKRGQDVALRCDPISGHVSLYWYRQALGQGPEFLTYFNYEAQQDKSGLPNDRFSAERPEGSISTLTIQRTEQRDSAMYRCASSWGRSHGVNTEAFFGQGTRLTVV.

About this clonotype itself: No conserved phenylalanine or tryptophan ends this CDR3, so it is likely a read error. It is unclear where the CDR3 begins or ends on the DNA, so no DNA is shown, and the CDR3 is as TCRdb lists it. The V gene is TRBV11-2, the J gene TRBJ1-4. In germline, CDR1 is SGHAT, CDR2 FQNNGV. The CDR3 length is 8 residues, termini included. CDR3: CASRNTWG.

This clonotype has a count of ten or more. V gene TRBV7-3 combines with J gene TRBJ2-2, with 11 bases that match TRBD2. The trim removed 5 bases at V and 0 bases at J, leaving 2 bases unmatched. This CDR3 has 16 amino acids. Germline lookup yields CDR1 SGHTA and CDR2 FQGTGA. In DNA, the CDR3 is TGTGCCAGCAGCCCACTAGCGGGAGCGAACACCGGGGAGCTGTTTTTT. This encodes CASSPLAGANTGELFF.

The chain employs TRBV5-1 and TRBJ2-3; D may match TRBD1 or TRBD2 (5 bases each). Germline V gives CDR1 SGHRS, CDR2 YFSETQ. Trimming took 1 base from V and 4 from J, leaving 13 bases between them. This CDR3 region has 15 residues. CDR3 DNA sequence: TGCGCCAGCAGCTTGTCAGGGACGTCGTCAGATACGCAGTATTTT. Translation gives CASSLSGTSSDTQYF.

The V and J genes are TRBV10-3 and TRBJ1-2; 9 nucleotides line up with TRBD1. Germline V gives CDR1 ENHRY, CDR2 SYGVKD. V was clipped by 6 bases and J by 8 bases; unmatched bases: 7. This CDR3 is built from 13 residues. The CDR3: CAISQTGGEGYTF. The CDR3 nucleotides read TGTGCCATCAGCCAGACAGGGGGAGAAGGCTACACCTTC.

This clonotype occurred a few times. This chain uses TRBV5-4 with TRBJ1-1, with D uncertain. V was shortened by 4 bases and J by 4 bases, with 17 bases between the two germline ends. The CDR3 length is 15 residues. CDR1 is SGHNT and CDR2 is YYREEE in the germline V gene (reference sequence). The CDR3 DNA sequence: TGTGCCAGCAGCCCCACGGCGGGTGGTTCCACTGAAGCTTTCTTT. Translated, it gives CASSPTAGGSTEAFF. The entire variable domain, with the rest obtained from reference TRBV5-4 and TRBJ1-1, is as follows: ETGVTQSPTHLIKTRGQQVTLRCSSQSGHNTVSWYQQALGQGPQFIFQYYREEENGRGNFPPRFSGLQFPNYSSELNVNALELDDSALYLCASSPTAGGSTEAFFGQGTRLTVV.

The sample holds many counts of this clonotype. The chain employs TRBV4-2 and TRBJ1-1; tentatively, D is TRBD1 (5 bases). V was cut by 2 bases and J by 6 bases, with 13 bases left in between. The CDR3 is 14 amino acids. Germline values: CDR1 LGHNA, CDR2 YNFKEQ. CDR3 DNA sequence: TGTGCCAGCAGCCAACAGGGTGGCGGCCCTGAAGCTTTCTTT. Translation gives CASSQQGGGPEAFF.

A note on this clonotype: The junction departs from germline at one end; a sequencing error may be responsible. The J gene is TRBJ1-4, the V gene TRBV12-3 or TRBV12-4; the match to TRBD1 covers 7 bases. This CDR3 is 12 amino acids long. The CDR3 here is CASEQGNGKLFF. The CDR3 DNA follows: TGTGCCAGCGAACAGGGGAATGGAAAACTGTTTTTT.

This clonotype has just a few counts. The chain has TRBV6-1 and TRBJ1-4; maybe TRBD1 (5 bases). V lost 9 bases, J lost 6 bases, and 11 bases lay in between. The CDR3 is 12 amino acids. In germline, CDR1 is MNHNS, CDR2 SASEGT. CDR3 nucleotides: TGTGCCAGTACGGGGACGGATGAAAAACTGTTTTTT. It translates to CASTGTDEKLFF.

In its sample, this clonotype was seen many times. This chain uses TRBV12-3 or TRBV12-4 with TRBJ2-7, with D maybe TRBD2 (6 bases). This CDR3 is 14 amino acids long. V lost 5 bases, J lost 3 bases, and 14 bases lay in between. In DNA, the CDR3 is TGTGCCAGCAGTGTTGGGGGGAGAGGCTACGAGCAGTACTTC. This codes for CASSVGGRGYEQYF.

This sequence joins TRBV7-9 and TRBJ1-6, with D unclear. This CDR3 contains 13 residues. The V end lost 4 bases, the J end lost 10 bases, and 11 bases lay between the germline ends. Germline CDR1 reads SEHNR; CDR2 reads FQNEAQ (reference sequence). The CDR3 bases are TGTGCCAGCAGCTCAGAGGAATACTCACCCCTCCACTTT. It codes for CASSSEEYSPLHF.